The present T cell receptor beta chain was sequenced within a study of cytomegalovirus exposure and HLA in healthy donors. Researchers ran the PCR with 60 Vbeta and 13 Jbeta primers. Sequencing was performed with immunoSEQ multiplex PCR; in TCRdb, only in-frame clones are kept and a portion is missing. This table has about 100,000 clones, around 76% appearing once. V was pared by 6 bases and J by 2 bases, with 7 bases of the junction left unmatched. The V gene's germline CDR1 is SNHLY and CDR2 FYNNEI. The CDR3 sequence is 15 residues long. Sequencing input: PBMCs. The receptor comes from a woman in her forties or fifties in good health and CMV-seropositive. This chain connects TRBV2 to TRBJ1-5, with 7 bases matching TRBD1. The chain's CDR3 is CASRYDRAGNQPQHF. CDR3 DNA sequence: TGTGCCAGCAGGTATGACAGGGCGGGCAATCAGCCCCAGCATTTT.